This T cell receptor beta chain was found in a study of blood T cell repertoires in COVID-19. The CDR3 runs 15 residues. V lost 2 bases and J lost 7, with 13 bases in between. Germline lookup yields CDR1 SGDLS and CDR2 YYNGEE. Per the study methods: Reference gene primer amplification gave nucleated cell count estimates. The protocol was immunoSEQ multiplex PCR, while the TCRdb copy is restricted to in-frame clones and leaves out a portion. V and J calls and clone size follow that table, whereas D and trimming were derived from the DNA. This table holds 250,000 to 300,000 clones, about 88% found once.

The chain is built from TRBV9 and TRBJ1-6; D remains unclear. The material sequenced was peripheral blood. The TCR sequence derives from a woman aged 55 to 70 with acute or convalescent COVID-19. This chain's CDR3 is CASSVSAGGNSPLHF. CDR3 bases: TGTGCCAGCAGCGTCTCGGCGGGAGGAAATTCACCCCTCCACTTT.